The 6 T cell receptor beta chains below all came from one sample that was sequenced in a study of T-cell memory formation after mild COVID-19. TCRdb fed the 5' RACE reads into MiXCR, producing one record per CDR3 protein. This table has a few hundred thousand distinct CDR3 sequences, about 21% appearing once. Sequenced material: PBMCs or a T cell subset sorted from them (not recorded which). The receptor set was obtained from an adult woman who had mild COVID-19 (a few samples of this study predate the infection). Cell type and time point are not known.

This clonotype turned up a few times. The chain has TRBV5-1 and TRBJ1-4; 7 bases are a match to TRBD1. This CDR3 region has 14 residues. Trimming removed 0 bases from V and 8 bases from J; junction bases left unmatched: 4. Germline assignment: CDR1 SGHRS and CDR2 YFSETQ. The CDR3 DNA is TGCGCCAGCAGCTTGGGGGACAGCCAGGAAAAACTGTTTTTT. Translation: CASSLGDSQEKLFF.

CDR3 in DNA: TGTGCCAGCAGCTCGGATAAGACAGGGGACTATGGCTACACCTTC. It codes for CASSSDKTGDYGYTF. The rearrangement links TRBV7-9 to TRBJ1-2; 8 bases align to TRBD1. The CDR3 sequence is 15 residues long. Germline V lookup: CDR1 SEHNR, CDR2 FQNEAQ (reference sequence). V dropped 4 bases and J dropped 3; count of bases not matched to a gene: 7.

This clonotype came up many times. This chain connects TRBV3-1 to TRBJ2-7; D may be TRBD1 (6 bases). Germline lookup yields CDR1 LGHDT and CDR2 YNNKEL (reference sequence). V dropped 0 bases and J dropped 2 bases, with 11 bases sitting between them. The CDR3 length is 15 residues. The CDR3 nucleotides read TGTGCCAGCAGCCAAGACCAGGGGATCCCCTACGAGCAGTACTTC. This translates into CASSQDQGIPYEQYF.

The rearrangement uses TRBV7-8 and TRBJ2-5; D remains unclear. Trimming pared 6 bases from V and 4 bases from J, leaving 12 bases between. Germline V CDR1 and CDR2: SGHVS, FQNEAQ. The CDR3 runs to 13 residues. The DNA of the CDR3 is TGTGCCAGCAGGTCTGAATTTGGAGAGACCCAGTACTTC. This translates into CASRSEFGETQYF.

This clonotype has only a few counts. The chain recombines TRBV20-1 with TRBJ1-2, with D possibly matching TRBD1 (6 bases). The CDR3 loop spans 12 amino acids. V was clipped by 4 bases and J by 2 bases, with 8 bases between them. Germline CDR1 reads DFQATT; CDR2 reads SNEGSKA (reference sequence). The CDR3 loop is CSATDSNYGYTF. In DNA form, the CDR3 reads TGCAGTGCTACGGACAGCAACTATGGCTACACCTTC.

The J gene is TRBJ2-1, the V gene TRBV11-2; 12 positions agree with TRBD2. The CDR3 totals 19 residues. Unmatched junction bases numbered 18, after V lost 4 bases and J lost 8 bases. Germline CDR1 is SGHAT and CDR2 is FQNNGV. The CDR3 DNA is TGTGCCAGCAGCTCCCGGCGTCCTAGCGGGGGGGCTGTTTTGCATGAGCAGTTCTTC. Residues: CASSSRRPSGGAVLHEQFF.